This entry describes one TCR beta chain. Its antigen is not yet known. No much larger clonotype is one base removed from it; base qualities were not supplied. These data originate in a study of T cell repertoires in urothelial bladder cancer (dated by TCRdb to between 2018 and 2020). Background on the whole study: Of the roughly 12 resected lesions, three were clinical stage cT0, three were cTa, three were cT1, and three were cT2 or greater. Roughly 12 resected bladder lesions, consisting of urothelial carcinoma (UC+) and benign (UC-) specimens, were examined. The study compared TCR repertoire clonality in bladder tumors with that in benign bladder inflammation. Around 11 patients who had bladder lesions and were undergoing transurethral resection were prospectively identified.

Specimens of bladder lesions were obtained during transurethral resection and kept at -80C. DNA was extracted from bladder specimens collected at transurethral resection. The CDR3 spans 12 residues, from the cysteine through the phenylalanine. Solely the CDR3 DNA is kept, with 36 bases framed from the first base. The TCR beta chain CDR3 region was sequenced with the immunoSEQ assay. The original methods were these. For every specimen, the T-cell fraction, clonal dominance and maximum TCR clone frequency were calculated. TCRdb limited this immuneACCESS table to in-frame rearrangements with V and J called. A share of clones is missing; checked studies link under half to unresolved V genes, and the rest is unexplained. V and J calls and clone size are those listed in that table; D and trimming were worked out from the DNA. The sample table shows over 10,000 clones, and around three fifths are seen once. Approximately 8.9% of the sample goes to the ten largest clones.

On the study overall, not on this receptor specifically: In carcinoma specimens a single T-cell clone made up as much as 17% of infiltrating lymphocytes, compared with 1.5% to 2% in benign specimens. Carcinoma specimens had a median tumor infiltrating lymphocyte percentage of 2%, while benign specimens had a median of 12%. Urothelial carcinoma specimens contained fewer T cells than benign specimens, with a median of about 5,400 versus 25,000.

The TCR sequence derives from a human donor with urothelial carcinoma. Recombination connected TRBV7-5 to TRBJ2-7; the tabulated D call, TRBD1, remains unverified against the DNA. TRBV7-5 is described as a pseudogene. The sample consisted of tumor-infiltrating cells from bladder cancer. The DNA reads as follows: TGTGTCAGAAGCCGGACAGGGTACGAGCAGTACTTC. Translated, it gives CVRSRTGYEQYF.